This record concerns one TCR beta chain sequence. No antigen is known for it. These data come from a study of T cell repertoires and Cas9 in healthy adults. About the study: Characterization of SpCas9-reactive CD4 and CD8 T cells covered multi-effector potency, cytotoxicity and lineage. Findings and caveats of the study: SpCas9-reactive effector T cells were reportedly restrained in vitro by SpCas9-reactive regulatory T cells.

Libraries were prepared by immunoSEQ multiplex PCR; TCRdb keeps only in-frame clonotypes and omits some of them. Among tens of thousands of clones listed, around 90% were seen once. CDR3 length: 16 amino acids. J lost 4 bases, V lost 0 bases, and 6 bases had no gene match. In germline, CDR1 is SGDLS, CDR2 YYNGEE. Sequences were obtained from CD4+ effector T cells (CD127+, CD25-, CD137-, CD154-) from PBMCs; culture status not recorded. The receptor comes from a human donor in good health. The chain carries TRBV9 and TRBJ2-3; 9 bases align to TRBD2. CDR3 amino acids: CASSVVGGGVADTQYF. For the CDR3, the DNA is TGTGCCAGCAGCGTAGTCGGCGGGGGGGTGGCAGATACGCAGTATTTT.